This paragraph reports one TCR beta chain. Seattle cases were enrolled at active infection and followed longitudinally. This record belongs to a study of blood T cell repertoires in COVID-19. Across the whole study: Samples came from the United States, Italy and Spain, spanning acute and convalescent COVID-19. From T cells, B-cell-depleted T cells, or PBMCs came the material, which was cDNA or gDNA.

Authors' methods: Estimation of nucleated cell counts was performed using reference gene primer amplification. Clones were sequenced by immunoSEQ multiplex PCR, and TCRdb holds only the in-frame ones, with some missing. The V and J calls and clone size were taken over from that table, and D and trimming were inferred from the DNA. The profile shows nearly 350,000 clones, around nine tenths of them singletons. The V and J ends lost 0 bases and 11 bases respectively, with 19 bases between them. In germline, CDR1 is LNHDA, CDR2 SQIVND (reference sequence). The CDR3 loop spans 15 amino acids. The receptor's source is a woman aged 70-85 years with COVID-19, enrolled during active disease. The chain is built from TRBV19 and TRBJ1-1, with D tentatively TRBD1 (5 bases). Material: peripheral blood. CDR3 coding DNA: TGTGCCAGTAGTATAGATATGGGGGACTTGGAGGTGGCTTTCTTT. Translated: CASSIDMGDLEVAFF.